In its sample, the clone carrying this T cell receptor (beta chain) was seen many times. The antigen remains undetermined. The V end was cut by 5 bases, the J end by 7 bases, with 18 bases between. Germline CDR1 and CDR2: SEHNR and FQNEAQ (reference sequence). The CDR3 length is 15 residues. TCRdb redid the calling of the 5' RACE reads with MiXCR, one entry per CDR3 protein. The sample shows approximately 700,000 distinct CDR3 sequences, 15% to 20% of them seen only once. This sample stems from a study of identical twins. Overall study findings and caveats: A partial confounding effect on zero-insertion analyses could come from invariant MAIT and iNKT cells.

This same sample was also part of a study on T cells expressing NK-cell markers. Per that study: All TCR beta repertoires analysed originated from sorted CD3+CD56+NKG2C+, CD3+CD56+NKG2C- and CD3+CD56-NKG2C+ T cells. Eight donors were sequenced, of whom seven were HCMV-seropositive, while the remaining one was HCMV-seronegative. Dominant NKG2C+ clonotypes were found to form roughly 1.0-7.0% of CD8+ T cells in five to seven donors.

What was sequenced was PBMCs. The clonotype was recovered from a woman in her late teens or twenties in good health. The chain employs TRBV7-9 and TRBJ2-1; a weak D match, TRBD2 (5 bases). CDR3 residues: CASSPTRTGGNEQFF. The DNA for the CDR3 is TGTGCCAGCAGCCCCACTAGAACTGGTGGGAATGAGCAGTTCTTC.